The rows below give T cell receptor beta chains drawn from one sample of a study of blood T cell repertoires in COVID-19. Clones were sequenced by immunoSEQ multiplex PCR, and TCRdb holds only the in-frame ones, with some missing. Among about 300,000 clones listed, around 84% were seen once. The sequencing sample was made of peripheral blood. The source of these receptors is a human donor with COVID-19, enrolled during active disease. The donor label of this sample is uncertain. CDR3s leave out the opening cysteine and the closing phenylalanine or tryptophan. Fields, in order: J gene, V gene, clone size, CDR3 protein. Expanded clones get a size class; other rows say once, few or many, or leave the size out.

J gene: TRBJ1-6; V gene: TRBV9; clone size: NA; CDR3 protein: ASSEQGRPLH
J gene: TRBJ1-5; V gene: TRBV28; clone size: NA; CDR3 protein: ASSRQTGGSNQPQH
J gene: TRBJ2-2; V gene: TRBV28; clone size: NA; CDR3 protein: ASRISGINTGELF
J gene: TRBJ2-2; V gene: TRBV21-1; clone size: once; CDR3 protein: ASSKPTPSGRKGFTGELF
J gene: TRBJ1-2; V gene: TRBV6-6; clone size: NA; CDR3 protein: ASTSGQYRYGYT
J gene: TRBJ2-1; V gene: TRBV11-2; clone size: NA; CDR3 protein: ASSLAGGYNEQF
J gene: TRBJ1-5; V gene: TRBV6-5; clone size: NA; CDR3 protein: ASSNGRGPQH
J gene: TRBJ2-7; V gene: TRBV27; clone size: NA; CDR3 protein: ASSEDRGLGEQY
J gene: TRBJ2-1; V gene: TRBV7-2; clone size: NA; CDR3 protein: ASSLWSGGRSNEQF
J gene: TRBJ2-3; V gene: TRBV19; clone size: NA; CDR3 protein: ASSIALGTDTQY
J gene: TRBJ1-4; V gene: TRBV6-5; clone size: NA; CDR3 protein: ASSNGAGEEKLF
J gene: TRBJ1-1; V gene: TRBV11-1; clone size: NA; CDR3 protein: ASRTGPNTEAF
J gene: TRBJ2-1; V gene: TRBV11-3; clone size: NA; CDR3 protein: ASSLDVGRAWDEQF
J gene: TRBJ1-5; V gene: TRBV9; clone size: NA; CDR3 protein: ASSVGTGGFQPQH
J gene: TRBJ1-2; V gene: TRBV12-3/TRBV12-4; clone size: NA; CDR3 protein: ASSLFGQGLNT
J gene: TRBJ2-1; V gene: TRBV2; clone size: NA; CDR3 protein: ASTPQGMNEQF
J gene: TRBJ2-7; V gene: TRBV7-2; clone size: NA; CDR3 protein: ASSERQGSYEQY
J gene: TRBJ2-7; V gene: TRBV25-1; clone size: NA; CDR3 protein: ASSEFTSGSYEQY
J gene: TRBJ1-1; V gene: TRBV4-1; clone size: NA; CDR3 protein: ASSQERGRVIRAF
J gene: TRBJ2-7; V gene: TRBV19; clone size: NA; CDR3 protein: ASSINRDYEQY
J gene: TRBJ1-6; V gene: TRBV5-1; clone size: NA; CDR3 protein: ASSLLGAGGSNSPLH
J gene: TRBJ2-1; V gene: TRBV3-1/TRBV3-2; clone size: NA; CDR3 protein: ASSRPGGEQF
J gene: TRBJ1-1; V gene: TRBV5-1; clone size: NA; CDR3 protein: ASSSSRGWTEAF
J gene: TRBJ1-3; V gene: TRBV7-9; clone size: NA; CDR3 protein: AIRPEAPGNTIY
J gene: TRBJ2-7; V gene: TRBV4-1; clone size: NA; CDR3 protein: ASSQTGTSLQY
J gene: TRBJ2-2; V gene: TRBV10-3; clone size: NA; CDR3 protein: AISQLALNTGELF
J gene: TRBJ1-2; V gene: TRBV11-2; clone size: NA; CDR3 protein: ASSLQRTSSYGYT
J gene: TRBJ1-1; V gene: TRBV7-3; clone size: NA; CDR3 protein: ASSPEGANTEAF
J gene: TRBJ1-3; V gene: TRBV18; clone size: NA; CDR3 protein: ASSPTHSGNTIY
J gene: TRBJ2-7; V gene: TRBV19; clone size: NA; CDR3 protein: ASSIRRDDTYEQY
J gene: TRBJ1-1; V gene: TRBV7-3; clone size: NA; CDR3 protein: ASSAQRGLTEAF
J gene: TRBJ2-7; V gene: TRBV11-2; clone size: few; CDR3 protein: ASSLWRARNEQY
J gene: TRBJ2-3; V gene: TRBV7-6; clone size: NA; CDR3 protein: ASSTRQGGTDTQY
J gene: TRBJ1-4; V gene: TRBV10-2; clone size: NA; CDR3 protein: ASSVQGADEKLF
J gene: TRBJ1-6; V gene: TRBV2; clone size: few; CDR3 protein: ASRHPRQGFSLH
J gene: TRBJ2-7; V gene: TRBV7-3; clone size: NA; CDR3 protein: ASSASGTYEQY
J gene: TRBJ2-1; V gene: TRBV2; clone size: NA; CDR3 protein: ASTKGREGRDEQF
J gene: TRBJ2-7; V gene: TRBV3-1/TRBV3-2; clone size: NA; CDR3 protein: ASSSYYEQY
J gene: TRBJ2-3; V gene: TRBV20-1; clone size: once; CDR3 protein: SASPPSGTDTQY